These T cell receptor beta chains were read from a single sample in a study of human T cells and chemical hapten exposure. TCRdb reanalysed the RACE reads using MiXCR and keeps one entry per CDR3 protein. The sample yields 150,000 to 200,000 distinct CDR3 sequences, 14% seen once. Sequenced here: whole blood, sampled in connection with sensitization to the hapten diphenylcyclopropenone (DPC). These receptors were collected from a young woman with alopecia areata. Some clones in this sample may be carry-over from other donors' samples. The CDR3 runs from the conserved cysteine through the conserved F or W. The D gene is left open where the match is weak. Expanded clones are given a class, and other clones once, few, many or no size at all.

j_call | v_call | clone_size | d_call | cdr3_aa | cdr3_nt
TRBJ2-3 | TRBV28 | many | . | CASSLLVGGPSQNTDTQYF | TGTGCCAGCAGTTTATTGGTGGGTGGTCCAAGCCAGAACACAGATACGCAGTATTTT
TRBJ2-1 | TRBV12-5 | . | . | CASGNLRTSPWASSYNEQFF | TGTGCTAGTGGCAATCTGAGGACAAGCCCCTGGGCCAGCTCCTACAATGAGCAGTTCTTC
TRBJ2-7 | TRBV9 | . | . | CASSVDRGYSDKDEQYF | TGTGCCAGCAGCGTAGATCGAGGATATTCCGATAAGGACGAGCAGTACTTC
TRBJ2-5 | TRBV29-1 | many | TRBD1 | CSIRQGPQETQYF | TGCAGCATACGACAGGGCCCCCAAGAGACCCAGTACTTC
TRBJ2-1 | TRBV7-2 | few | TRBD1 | CASSQNGQGSQPFF | TGTGCCAGCAGCCAAAACGGACAGGGTTCTCAGCCGTTCTTC
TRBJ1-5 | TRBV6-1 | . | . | CASSSRVDQPQHF | TGTGCCAGCAGTTCCAGGGTGGACCAGCCCCAGCATTTT
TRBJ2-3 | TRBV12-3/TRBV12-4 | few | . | CASTLLGGGTDTQYF | TGTGCCAGCACCCTATTGGGGGGAGGCACAGATACGCAGTATTTT
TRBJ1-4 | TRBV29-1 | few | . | CSGGTQGSEKLFF | TGCTCCGGGGGGACACAAGGAAGTGAAAAACTGTTTTTT
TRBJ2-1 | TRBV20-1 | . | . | CSARLSSYNEQFF | TGCAGTGCTAGATTGAGCTCCTACAATGAGCAGTTCTTC
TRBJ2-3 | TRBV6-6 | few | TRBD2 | CASSPGTSGTDTQYF | TGTGCCAGCAGCCCAGGGACTAGCGGCACAGATACGCAGTATTTT
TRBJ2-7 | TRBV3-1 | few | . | CASSQVGLQSYEQYF | TGTGCCAGCAGCCAAGTCGGGTTGCAGTCCTACGAGCAGTACTTC